The 4 T cell receptor beta chains listed next were all sequenced from one sample in a study of early T cells in non-severe SARS-CoV-2 infection. TCRdb used MiXCR to reprocess the 5' RACE reads, holding one entry per CDR3 protein. The sample consists of roughly 93,000 distinct CDR3 sequences, around 10% of them appearing once. The sequencing input was whole blood. The receptors derive from an adult who was a healthcare worker with PCR-confirmed SARS-CoV-2 infection or an uninfected control (not recorded which).

In DNA, the CDR3 is TGTGCCAGCAGGCAATCCGGGACAAGCTATGAAAAACTGTTTTTT. Protein sequence: CASRQSGTSYEKLFF. The genes are TRBV12-3 or TRBV12-4 and TRBJ1-4; weak D call: TRBD1 (6 bases). The CDR3 length is 15 residues. Trimming took off 6 bases at V and 6 bases at J, with 17 bases between the two ends.

This clonotype occurred many times. This chain connects TRBV20-1 to TRBJ2-3, with 7 bases fitting TRBD2. V lost 2 bases and J lost 2; bases outside the gene matches: 10. Germline-derived CDR1 and CDR2 are DFQATT and SNEGSKA (reference sequence). The CDR3 contains 16 residues. The CDR3 is CSARPTLAVYTDTQYF. In DNA form, the CDR3 reads TGCAGTGCTAGACCTACGCTAGCGGTCTACACAGATACGCAGTATTTT.

This clonotype appeared a few times. This chain connects TRBV3-1 to TRBJ1-5; TRBD1 is a possible D gene (6 bases). Trimming took 3 bases from V and 3 from J, leaving 15 bases between them. CDR1 is LGHDT, CDR2 YNNKEL, per germline (reference sequence). The CDR3 extends over 16 amino acids. The CDR3 sequence is CASSHSGGNLNQPQHF. In nucleotides, the CDR3 is TGTGCCAGCAGCCATTCGGGGGGCAACCTCAATCAGCCCCAGCATTTT.

CDR3 in DNA: TGCAGTGCTAGTTCCACTAGCGGGGGCTCCTACGAGCAGTACTTC. It encodes CSASSTSGGSYEQYF. The genes are TRBV20-1 and TRBJ2-7, with 11 bases aligning to TRBD2. The CDR3 runs 15 residues. Germline-derived CDR1 and CDR2 are DFQATT and SNEGSKA (reference sequence). J gave up 0 bases and V 3 bases, and 4 bases lay outside the gene matches.